This TCR beta chain was obtained from a study of metastatic and nonmetastatic thyroid tumors. Study summary: Repertoires from blood and tumor or nodule tissue of malignant and benign thyroid patients were compared.

None of the patients had undergone any treatment ahead of thyroid surgery. The CDR3 loop spans 14 amino acids. Germline V gives CDR1 MNHNS, CDR2 SASEGT. V was cut by 7 bases and J by 0 bases, with 13 bases left in between. TCRdb redid the clone calls on the PCR reads using MiXCR. The sample has 35,000 to 50,000 clones; 15% to 20% are singletons. By its share, this clone is medium-sized. This TCR was recovered from a female donor with papillary thyroid cancer or a benign thyroid nodule (not recorded which). Some clones in this sample may be carry-over from other donors' samples. V is TRBV6-1 and J is TRBJ2-7, with TRBD2 as a possible D gene (5 bases). Material: blood. CDR3 loop: CASIISANSYEQYF. CDR3 in DNA: TGTGCCAGCATTATTAGCGCAAACTCCTACGAGCAGTACTTC.